The clone carrying this TCR beta chain has more than one count but fewer than ten. The antigen is not known. TCRdb ran MiXCR on the reads and lists one entry per CDR3 protein. Among 150,000 to 200,000 distinct CDR3 sequences, 14% were seen once, and the ten largest hold roughly a quarter. These data are taken from a study of T cell repertoires in cytomegalovirus infection. Study-wide points: Dominating the ex vivo response were HLA-C-restricted CMV-specific TCR beta clonotypes.

Trimming took off 5 bases at V and 0 bases at J, with 16 bases between the two ends. The CDR3 length is 15 residues. Germline V gene data show CDR1 as DFQATT and CDR2 as SNEGSKA (reference sequence). Sequencing used PBMCs. This sequence was found in a human donor in good health (CMV status not recorded). Some clones in this sample may be carry-over from other donors' samples. The V call is TRBV20-1, the J call TRBJ1-2; perhaps TRBD1 as D (5 bases). CDR3 sequence reads: CSAGGIGQANYGYTF. The CDR3 DNA follows: TGCAGTGCTGGGGGGATAGGGCAAGCTAACTATGGCTACACCTTC.